The 25 T cell receptor beta chains below all came from one sample that was sequenced in a study of blood T cell repertoires in COVID-19. This table comes from immunoSEQ multiplex PCR, and its TCRdb copy is limited to in-frame clones, with some not included. Seen here are 150,000 to 200,000 clones, approximately 80% observed once, and the top ten hold around 7%. The sequenced material came from peripheral blood. The receptors derive from a middle-aged woman with COVID-19, enrolled during active disease.

J is TRBJ1-1 and V is TRBV28; maybe TRBD1 (5 bases). Germline V gene sequence: CDR1 MDHEN, CDR2 SYDVKM. This CDR3 contains 13 residues. Deletions cut 5 bases from V and 11 bases from J, with 18 bases between. CDR3 residues: CASSVTGRRVAFF. For the CDR3, the DNA is TGTGCCAGCAGTGTAACAGGCCGGCGAGTGGCTTTCTTT.

The chain recombines TRBV15 with TRBJ2-1; 13 bases line up with TRBD2. Germline assignment: CDR1 LNHNV and CDR2 YYDKDF (reference sequence). Trimming cost V 5 bases and J 7 bases; bases outside gene matches: 8. The CDR3 extends over 16 amino acids. This CDR3 is CATSGKGTSGMNEQFF. As DNA, the CDR3 is TGTGCCACCAGCGGTAAGGGGACTAGCGGGATGAATGAGCAGTTCTTC.

The chain joins TRBV2 to TRBJ2-1; 7 nucleotides match TRBD2. CDR3 length equals 14 residues. V lost 7 bases and J lost 9; bases outside the gene matches: 12. Germline CDR1 SNHLY, CDR2 FYNNEI. The CDR3 DNA is TGTGCCAGCATTGAGGGAGGGCCTCAGGGTGAGCAGTTCTTC. It yields the protein CASIEGGPQGEQFF.

This chain connects TRBV5-1 to TRBJ2-7; no clear D gene. The CDR3 length is 15 residues. CDR1 SGHRS and CDR2 YFSETQ come from the germline V gene. V shed 0 bases and J shed 8 bases, with 18 bases lying between them. The CDR3 region is CASSLALLETRQQYF. The CDR3 nucleotides read TGCGCCAGCAGCTTGGCCCTTCTGGAGACCCGTCAGCAGTACTTC.

The chain joins TRBV11-2 to TRBJ2-6; the D is unclear. Trimming stripped 5 bases from V and 2 bases from J, with 10 bases between. This CDR3 is built from 15 residues. Per the germline V gene, CDR1 is SGHAT and CDR2 is FQNNGV. CDR3 amino acids: CASSSFEAGANVLTF. As DNA, the CDR3 is TGTGCCAGCAGCAGTTTCGAGGCTGGGGCCAACGTCCTGACTTTC.

J is TRBJ2-5 and V is TRBV30; 8 bases map to TRBD2. Germline CDR1 and CDR2: GTSNPN and SVGIG (reference sequence). The CDR3 is made up of 14 amino acids. The V segment lost 2 bases and the J segment 6 bases; nucleotides outside the gene matches: 8. The CDR3 sequence: CAWSSGGPTQTQYF. CDR3 DNA: TGTGCCTGGAGTAGCGGGGGCCCGACACAGACCCAGTACTTC. The complete variable domain, with remaining parts taken from reference TRBV30 and TRBJ2-5, reads SQTIHQWPATLVQPVGSPLSLECTVEGTSNPNLYWYRQAAGRGLQLLFYSVGIGQISSEVPQNLSASRPQDRQFILSSKKLLLSDSGFYLCAWSSGGPTQTQYFGPGTRLLVL.

The V gene is TRBV21-1, the J gene TRBJ1-3; the table assigns TRBD1, which was not confirmed against the DNA. TRBV21-1 is designated a pseudogene. The length of the CDR3 is 17 residues. The CDR3 sequence is CASSPRHWGLCGNTIYF. CDR3 DNA: TGTGCCAGCAGCCCCCGGCATTGGGGGCTTTGTGGAAACACCATATATTTT.

This clone was seen more than once but under ten times. This sequence joins TRBV14 and TRBJ2-7; D may be TRBD2 (6 bases). Germline V gene sequence: CDR1 SGHDN, CDR2 FVKESK. The CDR3 spans 13 residues. The V and J ends lost 5 bases and 3 bases respectively, with 11 bases between them. CDR3 residues: CASSWRAGYEQYV. In nucleotides, the CDR3 is TGTGCCAGCAGCTGGAGGGCAGGCTACGAGCAGTACGTC.

The V call is TRBV28, the J call TRBJ2-2; TRBD2 aligns across 16 bases. The CDR3 spans 16 residues. CDR1 and CDR2 (germline): MDHEN, SYDVKM. Trimming cost V 4 bases and J 6 bases; bases outside gene matches: 2. The CDR3 DNA sequence: TGTGCCAGCAGTTCAGGGACTAGCGGGAGGGCCGGGGAGCTGTTTTTT. Amino acid sequence: CASSSGTSGRAGELFF.

The chain is built from TRBV6-4 and TRBJ2-4; D is possibly TRBD2 (6 bases). The CDR3 has 18 amino acids. CDR1 and CDR2 from the germline V gene are MRHNA and SNTAGT. V lost 2 bases and J 1 base, leaving 18 bases between the germline ends. CDR3 sequence (DNA): TGTGCCAGCAGTGACCCTCGTTTCCGTGGGGGGGCCAAAAACATTCAGTACTTC. Amino acid sequence: CASSDPRFRGGAKNIQYF.

The rearrangement joins TRBV6-2 or TRBV6-3 to TRBJ2-2, with 10 bases lining up with TRBD2. Germline V gene lookup returns CDR1 MNHEY and CDR2 SVGEGT. There are 17 residues in the CDR3. V shed 0 bases and J 4 bases; nucleotides not matched to a gene: 5. The CDR3: CASSYSERGGFTGELFF. The CDR3 DNA reads as TGTGCCAGCAGTTACTCAGAGCGGGGGGGCTTCACCGGGGAGCTGTTTTTT.

The chain uses TRBV7-8 and TRBJ2-5; TRBD2 agrees at 9 bases. Unmatched junction bases numbered 16, after V lost 7 bases and J lost 7 bases. Germline V CDR1 and CDR2: SGHVS, FQNEAQ. The CDR3 has 16 amino acids. The CDR3 nucleotides read TGTGCCAGCAACCGGCAGGTAGCGGGGGCCTTGGGGACCCAGTACTTC. It is translated as CASNRQVAGALGTQYF.

This chain connects TRBV6-5 to TRBJ1-1; weak D call: TRBD1 (6 bases). CDR3 length equals 14 residues. CDR1 is MNHEY, CDR2 SVGAGI, per germline. The V end lost 6 bases, the J end lost 1 base, and 12 bases lay between the germline ends. CDR3 sequence: CASRPGHQNTEAFF. CDR3 in DNA: TGTGCCAGCAGACCGGGACACCAGAACACTGAAGCTTTCTTT.

The chain is built from TRBV4-1 and TRBJ2-4; 8 bases line up with TRBD1. The trim removed 1 base at V and 4 bases at J, leaving 9 bases unmatched. The CDR3 spans 17 residues. Germline V gene data show CDR1 as MGHRA and CDR2 as YSYEKL. In DNA form, the CDR3 reads TGCGCCAGCAGCCAAGTAGTTCGTTGGACAGGGAAAAACATTCAGTACTTC. Translated: CASSQVVRWTGKNIQYF.

The V gene is TRBV5-4, the J gene TRBJ2-3, with 11 bases aligning to TRBD2. The CDR3 spans 15 residues. Trimming removed 4 bases from V and 5 bases from J; junction bases left unmatched: 6. The germline V gene encodes CDR1 SGHNT and CDR2 YYREEE (reference sequence). CDR3 sequence (DNA): TGTGCCAGCAGCATACTAGCGGGAGTTCAAGATACGCAGTATTTT. Translation gives CASSILAGVQDTQYF. Together with reference TRBV5-4 and TRBJ2-3, the CDR3 gives the full variable domain: ETGVTQSPTHLIKTRGQQVTLRCSSQSGHNTVSWYQQALGQGPQFIFQYYREEENGRGNFPPRFSGLQFPNYSSELNVNALELDDSALYLCASSILAGVQDTQYFGPGTRLTVL.

The chain has TRBV4-1 and TRBJ2-2; D is uncertain. This CDR3 is 14 amino acids long. V shed 1 base and J shed 6 bases, with 9 bases lying between them. The germline gives CDR1 MGHRA, CDR2 YSYEKL. The CDR3 is CASSQVRVSGELFF. The CDR3 nucleotides read TGCGCCAGCAGCCAAGTCCGCGTCTCCGGGGAGCTGTTTTTT.

This clone was seen at least ten times. The gene calls are TRBV5-1 and TRBJ2-1; 10 bases are shared with TRBD2. Germline CDR1 SGHRS, CDR2 YFSETQ. Unmatched junction bases numbered 5, after V lost 4 bases and J lost 1 base. The CDR3 is 16 amino acids. In DNA, the CDR3 is TGCGCCAGCAGCCGGATAGCGGGAGGATCCTACAATGAGCAGTTCTTC. Translated, it gives CASSRIAGGSYNEQFF.

This clone has just one count. The rearrangement uses TRBV27 and TRBJ2-1, with 7 bases matching TRBD1. V shed 7 bases, J shed 8 bases, and the junction held 8 bases outside the gene matches. CDR1 is MNHEY and CDR2 is SMNVEV in the germline V gene (reference sequence). The CDR3 has 13 amino acids. The CDR3 region has the DNA TGTGCCAGCAAGGAGACAGGGTTCCATGAGCAGTTCTTC. Its protein is CASKETGFHEQFF.

The table lists this clone with many counts. The J gene is TRBJ2-2, the V gene TRBV3-1 (or the pseudogene TRBV3-2), with D tentatively TRBD2 (6 bases). Germline CDR1 is LGHDT and CDR2 is YNNKEL (reference sequence). V lost 5 bases and J 6 bases, leaving 16 bases between the germline ends. The CDR3 has 15 residues. The CDR3: CASSIRDWPPGELFF. The CDR3 DNA sequence: TGTGCCAGCAGCATCCGGGACTGGCCCCCCGGGGAGCTGTTTTTT.

This chain uses TRBV30 with TRBJ1-1; D not certain. CDR3 length: 12 residues. V lost 1 base to trimming and J lost 6 bases, with 9 bases between them. Germline V gene lookup returns CDR1 GTSNPN and CDR2 SVGIG (reference sequence). The CDR3, as DNA: TGTGCCTGGAGTGAAGGGAGCGCTGAAGCTTTCTTT. It codes for CAWSEGSAEAFF.

Note on this clone: Given the absence of the conserved phenylalanine or tryptophan at the CDR3 end, a read error is likely. The limits of the CDR3 on the DNA are not certain, so only TCRdb's listed CDR3 is given. V gene TRBV28 combines with J gene TRBJ2-7; the D call of TRBD2 is as the table states it, not checked on the DNA. The CDR3 spans 13 amino acids, including both terminal residues. Looked up from germline, CDR1 is MDHEN and CDR2 is SYDVKM. The CDR3 protein is CASSDYLAGNRVL.

The rearrangement joins TRBV14 to TRBJ2-5; TRBD2 matches 14 bases. The V segment lost 4 bases and the J segment 4 bases; nucleotides outside the gene matches: 2. The CDR3 is 15 amino acids. Germline assignment: CDR1 SGHDN and CDR2 FVKESK. Here the CDR3 DNA reads TGTGCCAGCAGCCCCGGGACTAGCGGGGGAGAGACCCAGTACTTC. This sequence encodes CASSPGTSGGETQYF. The full variable domain, completed using reference TRBV14 and TRBJ2-5, is EAGVTQFPSHSVIEKGQTVTLRCDPISGHDNLYWYRRVMGKEIKFLLHFVKESKQDESGMPNNRFLAERTGGTYSTLKVQPAELEDSGVYFCASSPGTSGGETQYFGPGTRLLVL.

This clone has only a few counts. The chain combines TRBV11-3 with TRBJ2-1; D is perhaps TRBD2 (5 bases). The germline CDR1 and CDR2 sequences are SGHNT and YENEEA. V lost 5 bases, J lost 3 bases, and 11 bases lay in between. The CDR3 runs to 14 residues. This chain's CDR3 is CASSRTRNYNEQFF. The CDR3 DNA reads as TGTGCCAGCAGCCGAACTAGGAACTACAATGAGCAGTTCTTC.

V is TRBV30 and J is TRBJ2-1; 7 bases fit TRBD2. This CDR3 has 15 amino acids. Losses at the gene ends were 4 bases for V and 4 bases for J; bases not matched to a gene: 10. Germline CDR1 reads GTSNPN; CDR2 reads SVGIG (reference sequence). The CDR3 protein is CAWKGAGVVYNEQFF. DNA of the CDR3: TGTGCCTGGAAAGGGGCGGGAGTGGTGTACAATGAGCAGTTCTTC. Full variable domain (remainder filled in from reference TRBV30 and TRBJ2-1): SQTIHQWPATLVQPVGSPLSLECTVEGTSNPNLYWYRQAAGRGLQLLFYSVGIGQISSEVPQNLSASRPQDRQFILSSKKLLLSDSGFYLCAWKGAGVVYNEQFFGPGTRLTVL.

V and J are TRBV10-3 and TRBJ2-2, with D possibly matching TRBD2 (7 bases). V was clipped by 2 bases and J by 1 base, with 11 bases between them. The germline V gene has CDR1 ENHRY and CDR2 SYGVKD. This CDR3 has 16 amino acids. The CDR3, as DNA: TGTGCCATCAGTGAGAACGGGGGGCAGAACACCGGGGAGCTGTTTTTT. Residues: CAISENGGQNTGELFF.